This T cell receptor (beta chain) was observed in a study of beta chain features in type 1 diabetes. Study as a whole: Sorted cells, approximately 110,000,000 in number, were examined across all samples. General observations from the study: More deletions and fewer insertions at VDJ junctions were seen in type 1 diabetes patients. Within patients, naive, central memory and Treg TCRB repertoires seemed more similar than within healthy donors.

Remarks on this clone: The antigen remains unidentified.

The V gene's germline CDR1 is SNHLY and CDR2 FYNNEI. The length of the CDR3 is 11 residues. The germline V and J ends were trimmed by 7 bases and 5 bases, with 8 bases remaining between them. Expressed TCRB transcripts got sequenced, as all isolated RNA was reverse transcribed. The table came from immunoSEQ multiplex PCR; TCRdb's copy has only in-frame clones and leaves some out. The table lists under 500,000 clones, 30% of them singletons. The material sequenced was naive CD4+ T cells from blood. The chain uses TRBV2 and TRBJ2-5, with D unresolved. The clonotype originates from a man in his late teens or twenties in good health. CDR3 in DNA: TGTGCCAGCATGGGGTACGAGACCCAGTACTTC. Translated, it gives CASMGYETQYF.